Shown below are 13 T cell receptor beta chains from a single sample sequenced in a study of vaccination and CD4 T cells after COVID-19. CD4+ T cells that had been cultured provided DNA sequenced with the Oncomine TCR Beta short-read assay. TCRdb reanalysed the PCR reads using MiXCR and keeps one entry per CDR3 protein. Among just under 20,000 distinct CDR3 sequences listed, about 50% were seen once. The treatment here: roughly nine-day PBMC culture with coronavirus spike peptide pools or control peptides (ViraFEST assay). The antigens these receptors bind are not known. Material: CD4+ T cells from blood, cultured in vitro. All receptors derive from a human donor who had recovered from COVID-19.

CDR3 residues: CASSQDEGRTRGGYTF. The CDR3 DNA is TGTGCCAGCAGCCAAGATGAAGGACGGACTAGAGGAGGCTACACCTTC. The V gene is TRBV4-2, the J gene TRBJ1-2; D uncertain. V was pared by 0 bases and J by 8 bases, with 19 bases between. CDR3 length equals 16 residues. The germline V gene has CDR1 LGHNA and CDR2 YNFKEQ.

The CDR3 spells CASSLGGQGDTEAFF. The CDR3 region has the DNA TGTGCCAGCAGTTTAGGGGGACAGGGGGACACTGAAGCTTTCTTT. This chain joins TRBV27 and TRBJ1-1; TRBD1 matches 11 bases. Looked up from germline, CDR1 is MNHEY and CDR2 is SMNVEV (reference sequence). After removal of 2 bases from V and 3 bases from J, the junction contained 2 bases not matched to a gene. There are 15 residues in the CDR3.

This clonotype came up once. J is TRBJ2-1 and V is TRBV5-1; D is undetermined. Germline CDR1 and CDR2: SGHRS and YFSETQ. The CDR3 extends over 15 amino acids. Trimming pared 4 bases from V and 8 bases from J, leaving 19 bases between. This CDR3 is CASSPGQVVIDEQFF. The DNA of the CDR3 is TGCGCCAGCAGCCCTGGCCAGGTGGTAATCGATGAGCAGTTCTTC.

V and J are TRBV5-4 and TRBJ2-3; D may be TRBD2 (5 bases). The germline gives CDR1 SGHNT, CDR2 YYREEE (reference sequence). V lost 0 bases to trimming and J lost 4 bases, with 12 bases between them. CDR3 length: 15 amino acids. CDR3 DNA sequence: TGTGCCAGCAGCTTGGGTTCTAGGGAGCCAGATACGCAGTATTTT. Protein: CASSLGSREPDTQYF.

The chain joins TRBV28 to TRBJ1-6, with TRBD1 matching 7 bases. The CDR3 is 12 residues long. Trimming at V came to 7 bases and at J to 8 bases, leaving 2 bases not matched to a gene. Germline V CDR1 and CDR2: MDHEN, SYDVKM. The CDR3 nucleotides are TGTGCCAGCAATACAGGGGATTCACCCCTCCACTTT. Translation gives CASNTGDSPLHF.

The chain employs TRBV11-2 and TRBJ1-6; 9 bases line up with TRBD1. Germline lookup yields CDR1 SGHAT and CDR2 FQNNGV. V shed 5 bases and J 8 bases; nucleotides not matched to a gene: 7. This CDR3 is 15 amino acids long. In DNA form, the CDR3 reads TGTGCCAGCAGCGCCCCCGGGACAGGGTATTCACCCCTCCACTTT. It translates to CASSAPGTGYSPLHF. The variable domain in full, completed from reference TRBV11-2 and TRBJ1-6, reads EAGVAQSPRYKIIEKRQSVAFWCNPISGHATLYWYQQILGQGPKLLIQFQNNGVVDDSQLPKDRFSAERLKGVDSTLKIQPAKLEDSAVYLCASSAPGTGYSPLHFGNGTRLTVT.

The V call is TRBV6-1, the J call TRBJ1-2; perhaps TRBD1 as D (5 bases). This CDR3 comprises 15 residues. In germline, CDR1 is MNHNS, CDR2 SASEGT. V lost 2 bases and J lost 7, with 17 bases in between. The CDR3 loop is CASSEWVGGLGGYTF. CDR3 in DNA: TGTGCCAGCAGTGAATGGGTCGGGGGTTTGGGTGGCTACACCTTC.

This chain's CDR3 is CASSLTRGAETEAFF. The DNA for the CDR3 is TGTGCCAGCAGCCTAACCCGGGGGGCGGAAACTGAAGCTTTCTTT. This rearrangement joins TRBV7-2 to TRBJ1-1, with D possibly being TRBD1 (6 bases). Germline V gives CDR1 SGHTA, CDR2 FQGNSA. The CDR3 loop spans 15 amino acids. V gave up 5 bases and J gave up 5 bases, with 18 bases separating them.

The rearrangement uses TRBV7-2 and TRBJ2-7; 7 nucleotides match TRBD2. Per germline, CDR1 SGHTA and CDR2 FQGNSA. V was pared by 4 bases and J by 0 bases, with 6 bases of the junction left unmatched. The CDR3 is 15 residues long. The CDR3 coding sequence is TGTGCCAGCAGCTATGACCGGGACTACTCCTACGAGCAGTACTTC. Protein sequence: CASSYDRDYSYEQYF.

The chain combines TRBV6-5 with TRBJ1-2; 7 positions match TRBD1. CDR3 length: 14 amino acids. J gave up 5 bases and V 0 bases, and 3 bases lay outside the gene matches. CDR1 and CDR2 from the germline V gene are MNHEY and SVGAGI. In DNA form, the CDR3 reads TGTGCCAGCAGTTACTCGAAGGGGGCTTATGGCTACACCTTC. As protein: CASSYSKGAYGYTF.

The chain has TRBV18 and TRBJ2-7, with D perhaps TRBD1 (6 bases). This CDR3 contains 16 residues. Trimming cost V 0 bases and J 2 bases, with 14 bases left between them. Germline V gene sequence: CDR1 KGHSH, CDR2 LQKENI. This CDR3 reads CASSPPGQLLTYEQYF. The CDR3 DNA sequence: TGTGCCAGCTCACCACCGGGACAACTATTGACCTACGAGCAGTACTTC.

This clonotype showed up just a few times. The V call is TRBV6-1, the J call TRBJ2-3, with 10 bases fitting TRBD1. CDR1 and CDR2 from the germline V gene are MNHNS and SASEGT. The CDR3 runs 19 residues. V shed 10 bases and J 2 bases; nucleotides not matched to a gene: 21. In nucleotides, the CDR3 is TGTGCCACAAAGAATGGTAGACAGGGGGCTGAGAGACCCACAGATACGCAGTATTTT. This encodes CATKNGRQGAERPTDTQYF.

This chain links TRBV20-1 with TRBJ2-1, with D maybe TRBD1 (6 bases). Looked up from germline, CDR1 is DFQATT and CDR2 is SNEGSKA (reference sequence). The ends were cut back, 6 bases at V and 9 bases at J, with 27 bases in the middle. The length of the CDR3 is 16 residues. The DNA of the CDR3 is TGCAGTGCCAGGGGCCAGGGCGCTTTGACCACAAGTGAGCAGTTCTTC. Amino acids: CSARGQGALTTSEQFF.